These T cell receptor beta chains were read from a single sample in a study of cytomegalovirus exposure and HLA in healthy donors. Data came from immunoSEQ multiplex PCR; TCRdb stores just in-frame clones and leaves some out. The table includes more than 85,000 clones, about 80% detected once. Sequencing was performed on PBMCs. These receptors were collected from a woman in her sixties or seventies in good health and CMV-seropositive. The CDR3 runs from the conserved cysteine through the conserved F or W. D genes are given only for firm matches. The listing skips clone size in some rows; elsewhere it reads once, few, many or a size class.

j_call,clone_size,v_call,d_call,cdr3_nt,cdr3_aa
TRBJ2-6,.,TRBV9,.,TGTGCCAGCAGCGCTACGAGTGGGGCCAACGTCCTGACTTTC,CASSATSGANVLTF
TRBJ2-3,.,TRBV29-1,TRBD1,TGCAGCGTTGCCCCCCCGGGACAGGGGTCCGGGACGCAGTATTTT,CSVAPPGQGSGTQYF
TRBJ2-7,.,TRBV23-1,TRBD1,TGCGCCAGCAGTCAATCAATAGGGGGCCCCAGGGCCTACGAGCAGTACTTC,CASSQSIGGPRAYEQYF
TRBJ2-3,few,TRBV7-7,TRBD2,TGTGCCAGCAGCTCATTAGCGGGAGGGACGCAGTATTTT,CASSSLAGGTQYF
TRBJ1-2,.,TRBV29-1,TRBD1,TGCAGCGTTGCTGACAGGGACTATGGCTACACCTTC,CSVADRDYGYTF
TRBJ1-3,few,TRBV6-5,.,TGTGCCAGCAGTTACGGTAATGCGGCCGGAAACACCATATATTTT,CASSYGNAAGNTIYF
TRBJ2-3,.,TRBV15,TRBD1,TGTGCCACCAGCCCTAAACCGCCGGGACAGGGGGATACGCAGTATTTT,CATSPKPPGQGDTQYF
TRBJ1-3,.,TRBV7-2,.,TGTGCCAGCAGCCCATTTCTTACTGCTTCTGGAAACACCATATATTTT,CASSPFLTASGNTIYF
TRBJ1-2,.,TRBV7-6,TRBD1,TGTGCCAGCAGCCACAGGGGTTCCTATGGCTACACCTTC,CASSHRGSYGYTF
TRBJ2-1,.,TRBV4-1,.,TGCGCCAGCAGCCAAGCTTTCCAGGAGCAGTTCTTC,CASSQAFQEQFF
TRBJ1-2,once,TRBV6-1,.,TGTGCCAGCAGTGAAATCGGGGGGACGAACTATGGCTACACCTTC,CASSEIGGTNYGYTF
TRBJ2-7,.,TRBV28,TRBD1,TGTGCCAGCAGTATCGGACAGGGGGCCTCCTACGAGCAGTACTTC,CASSIGQGASYEQYF
TRBJ1-3,.,TRBV27,.,TGTGCCAGCCGGGAGGGTCACTCTGGAAACACCATATATTTT,CASREGHSGNTIYF
TRBJ2-1,.,TRBV4-1,.,TGCGCCAGCAGCCTAACCGGGACAACCTCCTACAATGAGCAGTTCTTC,CASSLTGTTSYNEQFF
TRBJ2-3,.,TRBV29-1,TRBD2,TGCAGCGTGCTACCGTGGGAGGGATTAGATACGCAGTATTTT,CSVLPWEGLDTQYF
TRBJ1-5,.,TRBV28,TRBD1,TGTGCCAGCATCCCACAGGGGTATACTCAGCCCCAGCATTTT,CASIPQGYTQPQHF
TRBJ1-6,.,TRBV5-1,.,TGCGCCAGCAGCCAAACACAGGGTGGCGGATCACCCCTCCACTTT,CASSQTQGGGSPLHF
TRBJ2-1,.,TRBV5-1,.,TGCGCCAGCAGCTCTTCCCCTCGGACTAATGAGCAGTTCTTC,CASSSSPRTNEQFF
TRBJ2-3,.,TRBV2,TRBD1,TGTGCCAGCGTAATACAGGGGGCTCCAGATACGCAGTATTTT,CASVIQGAPDTQYF
TRBJ2-7,.,TRBV6-1,TRBD2,TGTGCCAGCAGTGAGCAACTAGCGGGAGGAGACGAGCAGTACTTC,CASSEQLAGGDEQYF
TRBJ1-5,.,TRBV6-6,.,TGTGCCAGCAGTTACCTCAGGGCGAGGAATCAGCCCCAGCATTTT,CASSYLRARNQPQHF
TRBJ2-1,few,TRBV19,TRBD1,TGTGCCAGTAGTATTAGGGACAGGGACCACAATGAGCAGTTCTTC,CASSIRDRDHNEQFF
TRBJ2-1,.,TRBV29-1,TRBD2,TGCAGCGTTGAAGGGCTAGCGGGAGAATCTTACAATGAGCAGTTCTTC,CSVEGLAGESYNEQFF
TRBJ2-1,few,TRBV28,.,TGTGCCAGCAGTTTAATTAGGGGTTTTAATGAGCAGTTCTTC,CASSLIRGFNEQFF
TRBJ2-7,.,TRBV5-4,TRBD1,TGTGCCAGCAGACGCCGGGACAGGGGGACCTACGAGCAGTACTTC,CASRRRDRGTYEQYF
TRBJ1-1,.,TRBV5-1,.,TGCGCCAGCAGCTTGACGGGCGAGGGTTTTAACACTGAAGCTTTCTTT,CASSLTGEGFNTEAFF
TRBJ1-4,.,TRBV18,.,TGTGCCAGCTCCCGTGCAACTAATGAAAAACTGTTTTTT,CASSRATNEKLFF
TRBJ2-1,.,TRBV2,TRBD2,TGTGCCAGCAGTGAAACGGGACTAGCGGGAGGAAATGAGCAGTTCTTC,CASSETGLAGGNEQFF
TRBJ1-1,.,TRBV2,.,TGTGCCACGACTGCCATGGAGGGGCGGACTGAAGCTTTCTTT,CATTAMEGRTEAFF
TRBJ2-7,.,TRBV6-5,TRBD1,TGTGCCAGCAGTTACGGTTCGGGACAGGGTTATGACGAGCAGTACTTC,CASSYGSGQGYDEQYF
TRBJ2-3,.,TRBV5-6,.,TGTGCCAGCAGCGAGCTTTTACGGGTAGATACGCAGTATTTT,CASSELLRVDTQYF
TRBJ1-1,once,TRBV6-4,.,TGTGCCAGCGCCCGGACAGAATACACTGAAGCTTTCTTT,CASARTEYTEAFF
TRBJ2-1,few,TRBV6-1,TRBD2,TGTGCCAGCAGTGAGTCTAGCGGGACGTACAATGAGCAGTTCTTC,CASSESSGTYNEQFF
TRBJ2-3,.,TRBV7-8,TRBD2,TGTGCCAGCAGCTTACGGGAGGGGAACACAGATACGCAGTATTTT,CASSLREGNTDTQYF
TRBJ1-1,.,TRBV11-3,.,TGTGCCAGCAGCTCCGGGGGAACGGTGAACACTGAAGCTTTCTTT,CASSSGGTVNTEAFF
TRBJ2-7,.,TRBV9,TRBD1,TGTGCCAGCAGCGTGACAGGGGTAGGAGAGCAGTACTTC,CASSVTGVGEQYF
TRBJ1-2,.,TRBV5-1,TRBD1,TGCGCCAGCAGCCGGACAGGCTCCCCTCTACTTTTCTTC,CASSRTGSPLLFF
TRBJ2-7,.,TRBV28,.,TGTGCCAGCACCATCGGCGGGGGCCTCATCTACGAGCAGTACTTC,CASTIGGGLIYEQYF
TRBJ2-3,.,TRBV2,.,TGTGCCAGCAGTGAAGCGCTGGGCTCAAGCACAGATACGCAGTATTTT,CASSEALGSSTDTQYF
TRBJ2-7,.,TRBV14,.,TGTGCCAGCAGCCAATCGTCCAGGGATAAGTACGAGCAGTACTTC,CASSQSSRDKYEQYF
TRBJ1-2,.,TRBV7-9,.,TGTGCCAGCCTTGGGGCGTCGGATGGCTACACCTTC,CASLGASDGYTF
TRBJ1-5,.,TRBV19,TRBD1,TGTGCCAGTAGTATTGGGGACAGGGTTCAGCCCCAGCATTTT,CASSIGDRVQPQHF
TRBJ2-3,.,TRBV5-6,TRBD2,TGTGCCAGCAGCTGGGGACTAGCGGGAGGGGATACGCAGTATTTT,CASSWGLAGGDTQYF
TRBJ2-1,.,TRBV6-6,.,TGTGCCAGCAGCACGTCCCCCCTGGGCGAGCAGTTCTTC,CASSTSPLGEQFF
TRBJ1-1,.,TRBV29-1,TRBD1,TGCAGCGCTTCCCGGGACAGTACGGGGGACACTGAAGCTTTCTTT,CSASRDSTGDTEAFF
TRBJ2-1,.,TRBV18,TRBD2,TGTGCCAGCTCACCGGGACTAGTATCTAATGAGCAGTTCTTC,CASSPGLVSNEQFF
TRBJ2-5,once,TRBV28,.,TGTGCCAGCAGATTGGGGGGCCAAGAGACCCAGTACTTC,CASRLGGQETQYF